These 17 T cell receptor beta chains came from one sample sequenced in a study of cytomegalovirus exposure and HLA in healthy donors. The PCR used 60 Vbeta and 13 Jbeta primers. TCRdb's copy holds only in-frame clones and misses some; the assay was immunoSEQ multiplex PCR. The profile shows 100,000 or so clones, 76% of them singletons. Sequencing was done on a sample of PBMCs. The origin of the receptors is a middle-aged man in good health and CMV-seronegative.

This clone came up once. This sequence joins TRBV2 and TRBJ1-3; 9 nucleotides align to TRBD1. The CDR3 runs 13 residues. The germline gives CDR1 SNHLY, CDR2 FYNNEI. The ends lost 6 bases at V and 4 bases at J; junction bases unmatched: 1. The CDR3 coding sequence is TGTGCCAGCAGAGGGACAGGGGGAAACACCATATATTTT. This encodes CASRGTGGNTIYF. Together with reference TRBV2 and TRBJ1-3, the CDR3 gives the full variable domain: EPEVTQTPSHQVTQMGQEVILRCVPISNHLYFYWYRQILGQKVEFLVSFYNNEISEKSEIFDDQFSVERPDGSNFTLKIRSTKLEDSAMYFCASRGTGGNTIYFGEGSWLTVV.

In nucleotides, the CDR3 is TGTGCCAGTAGCGGGGGGACAAGCTCCTACAATGAGCAGTTCTTC. Translation gives CASSGGTSSYNEQFF. V and J are TRBV19 and TRBJ2-1; D perhaps matches TRBD2 (7 bases). V was shortened by 6 bases and J by 0 bases, with 12 bases between the two germline ends. This CDR3 contains 15 residues. Germline assignment: CDR1 LNHDA and CDR2 SQIVND (reference sequence).

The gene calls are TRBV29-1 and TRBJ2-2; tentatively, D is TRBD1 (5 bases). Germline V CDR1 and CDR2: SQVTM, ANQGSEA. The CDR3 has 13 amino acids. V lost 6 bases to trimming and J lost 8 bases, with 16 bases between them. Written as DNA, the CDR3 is TGCAGCGTCGGACACCCTCGCACGGGGGAGCTGTTTTTT. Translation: CSVGHPRTGELFF.

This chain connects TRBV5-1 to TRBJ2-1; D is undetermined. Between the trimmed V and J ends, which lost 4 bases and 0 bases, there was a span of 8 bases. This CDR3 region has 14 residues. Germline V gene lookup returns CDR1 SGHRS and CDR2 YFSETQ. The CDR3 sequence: CASSRGPSYNEQFF. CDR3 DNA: TGCGCCAGCAGCCGTGGGCCCTCCTACAATGAGCAGTTCTTC.

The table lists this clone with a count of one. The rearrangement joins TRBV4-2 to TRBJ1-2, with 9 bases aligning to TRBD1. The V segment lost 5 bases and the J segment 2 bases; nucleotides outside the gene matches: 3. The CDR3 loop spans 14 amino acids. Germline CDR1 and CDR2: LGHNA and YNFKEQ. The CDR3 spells CASSAGQGNYGYTF. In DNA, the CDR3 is TGTGCCAGCAGCGCAGGACAGGGGAACTATGGCTACACCTTC.

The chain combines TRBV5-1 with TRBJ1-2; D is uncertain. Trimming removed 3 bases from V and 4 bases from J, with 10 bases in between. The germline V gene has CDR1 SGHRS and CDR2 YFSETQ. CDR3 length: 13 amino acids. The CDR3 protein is CASSYSFSYGYTF. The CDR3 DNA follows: TGCGCCAGCAGCTACAGCTTCTCCTATGGCTACACCTTC.

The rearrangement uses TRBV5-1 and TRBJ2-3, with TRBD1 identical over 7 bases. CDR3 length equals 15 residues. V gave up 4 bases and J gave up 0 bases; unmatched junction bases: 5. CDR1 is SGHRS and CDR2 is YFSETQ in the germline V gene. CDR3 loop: CASSTGTVSTDTQYF. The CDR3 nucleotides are TGCGCCAGCAGCACGGGGACAGTTAGCACAGATACGCAGTATTTT. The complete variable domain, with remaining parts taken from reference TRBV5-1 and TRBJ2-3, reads KAGVTQTPRYLIKTRGQQVTLSCSPISGHRSVSWYQQTPGQGLQFLFEYFSETQRNKGNFPGRFSGRQFSNSRSEMNVSTLELGDSALYLCASSTGTVSTDTQYFGPGTRLTVL.

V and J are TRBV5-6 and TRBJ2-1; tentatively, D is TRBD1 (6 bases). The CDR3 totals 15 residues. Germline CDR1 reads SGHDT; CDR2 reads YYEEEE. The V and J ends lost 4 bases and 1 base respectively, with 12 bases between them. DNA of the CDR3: TGTGCCAGCAGCCTGGGGGCAGGGTCCTACAATGAGCAGTTCTTC. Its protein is CASSLGAGSYNEQFF.

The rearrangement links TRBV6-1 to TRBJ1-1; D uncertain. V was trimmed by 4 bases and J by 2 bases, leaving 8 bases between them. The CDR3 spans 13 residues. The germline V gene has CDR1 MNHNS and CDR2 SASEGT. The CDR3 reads CASSAGRNTEAFF. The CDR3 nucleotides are TGTGCCAGCAGTGCTGGCAGAAACACTGAAGCTTTCTTT.

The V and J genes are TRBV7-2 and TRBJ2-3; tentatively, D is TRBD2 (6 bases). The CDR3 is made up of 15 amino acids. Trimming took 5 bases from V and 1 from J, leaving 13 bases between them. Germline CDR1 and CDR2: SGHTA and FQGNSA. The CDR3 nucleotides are TGTGCCAGCAGCCAGGGACTGTCTGGCACAGATACGCAGTATTTT. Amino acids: CASSQGLSGTDTQYF.

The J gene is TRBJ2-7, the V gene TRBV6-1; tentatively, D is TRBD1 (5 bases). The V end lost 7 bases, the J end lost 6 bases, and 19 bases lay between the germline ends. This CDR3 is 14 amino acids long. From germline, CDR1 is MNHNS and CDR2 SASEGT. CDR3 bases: TGTGCCAGCATCATAGGTCCAGGGATTTCCGAGCAGTACGTC. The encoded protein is CASIIGPGISEQYV.

The CDR3 sequence: CASRRQRGGADTQYF. DNA of the CDR3: TGTGCCAGCAGGCGGCAGCGGGGGGGCGCAGATACGCAGTATTTT. The V call is TRBV2, the J call TRBJ2-3, with 10 positions matching TRBD2. This CDR3 comprises 15 residues. Germline loops: CDR1 SNHLY, CDR2 FYNNEI. Trimming cost V 6 bases and J 4 bases; bases outside gene matches: 7.

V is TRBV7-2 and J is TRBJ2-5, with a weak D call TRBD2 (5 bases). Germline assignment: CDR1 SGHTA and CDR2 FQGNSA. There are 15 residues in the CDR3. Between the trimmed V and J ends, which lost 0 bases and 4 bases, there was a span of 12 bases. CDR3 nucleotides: TGTGCCAGCAGCTTAGCGGGAGCTACGGGAGAGACCCAGTACTTC. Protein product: CASSLAGATGETQYF.

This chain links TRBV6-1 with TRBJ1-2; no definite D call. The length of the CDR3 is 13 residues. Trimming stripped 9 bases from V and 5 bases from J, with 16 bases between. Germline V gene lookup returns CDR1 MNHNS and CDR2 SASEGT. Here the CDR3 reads CASGFSGSYGYTF. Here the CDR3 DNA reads TGTGCCAGTGGATTTTCGGGTTCGTATGGCTACACCTTC.

The CDR3 nucleotides are TGTGCCAGCTCTTGGGGGGATGAGCAGTTCTTC. Amino acid sequence: CASSWGDEQFF. This chain links TRBV6-5 with TRBJ2-1; D perhaps matches TRBD2 (6 bases). CDR1 is MNHEY, CDR2 SVGAGI, per germline. Between the trimmed V and J ends, which lost 8 bases and 8 bases, there was a span of 10 bases. CDR3 size: 11 residues.

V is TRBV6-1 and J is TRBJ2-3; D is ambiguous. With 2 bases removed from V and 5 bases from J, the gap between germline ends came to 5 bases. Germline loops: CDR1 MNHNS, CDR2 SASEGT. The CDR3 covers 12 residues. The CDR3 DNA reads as TGTGCCAGCAGTGAAACCGGAGATACGCAGTATTTT. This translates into CASSETGDTQYF.

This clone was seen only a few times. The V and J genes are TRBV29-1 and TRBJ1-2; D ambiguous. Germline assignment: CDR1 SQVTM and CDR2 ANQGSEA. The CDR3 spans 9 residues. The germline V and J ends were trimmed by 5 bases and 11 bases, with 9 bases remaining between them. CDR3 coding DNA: TGCAGCGTTTCAGAACCGTACACCTTC. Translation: CSVSEPYTF.